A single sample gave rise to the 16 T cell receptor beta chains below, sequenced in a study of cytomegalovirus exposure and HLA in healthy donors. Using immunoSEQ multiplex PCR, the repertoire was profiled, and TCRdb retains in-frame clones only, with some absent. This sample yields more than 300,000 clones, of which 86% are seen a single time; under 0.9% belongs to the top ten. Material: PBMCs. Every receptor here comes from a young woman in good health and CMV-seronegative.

CDR3 region: CASSLGGASYNEQFF. In DNA form, the CDR3 reads TGTGCCAGCAGTTTAGGGGGGGCCTCCTACAATGAGCAGTTCTTC. The chain is built from TRBV27 and TRBJ2-1; the D gene is possibly TRBD2 (7 bases). Germline-derived CDR1 and CDR2 are MNHEY and SMNVEV (reference sequence). The V end lost 2 bases, the J end lost 0 bases, and 8 bases lay between the germline ends. This CDR3 region has 15 residues.

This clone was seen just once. The CDR3 bases are TGTGCCAGCTCACCGCGACAGGACTCCTACGAGCAGTACTTC. It yields the protein CASSPRQDSYEQYF. The chain couples TRBV18 to TRBJ2-7, with D perhaps TRBD1 (6 bases). From germline, CDR1 is KGHSH and CDR2 LQKENI. V was pared by 3 bases and J by 0 bases, with 9 bases between. The CDR3 totals 14 residues.

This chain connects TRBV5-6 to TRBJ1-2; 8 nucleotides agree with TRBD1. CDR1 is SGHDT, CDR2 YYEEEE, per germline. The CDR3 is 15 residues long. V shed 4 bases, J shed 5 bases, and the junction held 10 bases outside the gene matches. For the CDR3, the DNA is TGTGCCAGCAGCGCGACCGGACAGGGTGGTTATGGCTACACCTTC. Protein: CASSATGQGGYGYTF.

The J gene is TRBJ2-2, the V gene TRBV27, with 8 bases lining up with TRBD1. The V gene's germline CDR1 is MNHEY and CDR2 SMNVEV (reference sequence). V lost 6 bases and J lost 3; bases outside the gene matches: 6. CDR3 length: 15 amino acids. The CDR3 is CASRSGQADTGELFF. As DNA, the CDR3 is TGTGCCAGCAGATCGGGACAGGCCGACACCGGGGAGCTGTTTTTT.

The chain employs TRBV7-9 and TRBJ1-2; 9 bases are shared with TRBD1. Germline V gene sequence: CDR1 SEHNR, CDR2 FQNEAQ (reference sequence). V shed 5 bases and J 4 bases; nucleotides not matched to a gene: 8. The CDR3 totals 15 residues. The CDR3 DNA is TGTGCCAGCAGCACGGACAGGGGAATGGGCTATGGCTACACCTTC. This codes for CASSTDRGMGYGYTF.

The CDR3 coding sequence is TGTGCCAGCAGTGAAAGGAGCGACTACAATGAGCAGTTCTTC. Translation: CASSERSDYNEQFF. The rearrangement uses TRBV6-4 and TRBJ2-1, with no clear D. V gave up 3 bases and J gave up 3 bases, with 9 bases separating them. Looked up from germline, CDR1 is MRHNA and CDR2 is SNTAGT. The CDR3 consists of 14 residues.

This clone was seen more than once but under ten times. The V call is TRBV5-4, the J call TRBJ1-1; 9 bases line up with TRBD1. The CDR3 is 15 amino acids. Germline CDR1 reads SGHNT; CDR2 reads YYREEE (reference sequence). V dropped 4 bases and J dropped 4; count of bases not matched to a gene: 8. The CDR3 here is CASSRGQGGSTEAFF. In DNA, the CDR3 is TGTGCCAGCAGCCGGGGACAGGGAGGTAGCACTGAAGCTTTCTTT.

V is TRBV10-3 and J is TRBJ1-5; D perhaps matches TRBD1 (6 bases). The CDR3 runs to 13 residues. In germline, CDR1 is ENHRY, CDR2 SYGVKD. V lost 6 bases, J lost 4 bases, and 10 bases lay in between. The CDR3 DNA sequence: TGTGCCATCAGAGGACAGACGAATCAGCCCCAGCATTTT. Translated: CAIRGQTNQPQHF.

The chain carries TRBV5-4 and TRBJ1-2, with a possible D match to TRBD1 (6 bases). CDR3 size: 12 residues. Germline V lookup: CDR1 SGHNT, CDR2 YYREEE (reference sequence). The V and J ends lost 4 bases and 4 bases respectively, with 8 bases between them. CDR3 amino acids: CASSQGPYGYTF. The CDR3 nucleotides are TGTGCCAGCAGCCAGGGGCCCTATGGCTACACCTTC. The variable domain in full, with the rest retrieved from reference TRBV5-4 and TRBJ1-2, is ETGVTQSPTHLIKTRGQQVTLRCSSQSGHNTVSWYQQALGQGPQFIFQYYREEENGRGNFPPRFSGLQFPNYSSELNVNALELDDSALYLCASSQGPYGYTFGSGTRLTVV.

CDR3 region: CASSYRGFF. The CDR3 DNA reads as TGTGCCAGCAGTTACCGGGGTTTCTTT. V and J are TRBV6-1 and TRBJ1-1; D is unresolved. Trimming pared 5 bases from V and 13 bases from J, leaving 8 bases between. Germline V gives CDR1 MNHNS, CDR2 SASEGT. The CDR3 consists of 9 residues.

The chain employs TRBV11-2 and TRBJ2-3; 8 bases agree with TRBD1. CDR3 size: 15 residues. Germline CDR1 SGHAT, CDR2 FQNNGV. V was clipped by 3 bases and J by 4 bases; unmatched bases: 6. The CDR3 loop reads CASSFSGQGPDTQYF. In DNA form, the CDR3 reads TGTGCCAGCAGCTTTTCAGGACAGGGCCCAGATACGCAGTATTTT.

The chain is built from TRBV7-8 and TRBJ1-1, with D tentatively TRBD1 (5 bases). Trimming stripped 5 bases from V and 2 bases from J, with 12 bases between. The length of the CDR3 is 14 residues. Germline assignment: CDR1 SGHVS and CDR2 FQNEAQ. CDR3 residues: CASSLGTLNTEAFF. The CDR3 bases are TGTGCCAGCAGCCTCGGGACTCTTAACACTGAAGCTTTCTTT.

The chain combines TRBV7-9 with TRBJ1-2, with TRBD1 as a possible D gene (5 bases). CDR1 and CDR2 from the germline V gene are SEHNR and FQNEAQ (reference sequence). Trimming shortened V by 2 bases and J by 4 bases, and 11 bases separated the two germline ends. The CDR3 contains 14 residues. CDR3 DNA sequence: TGTGCCAGCAGCTTATCAGACAGACCCTATGGCTACACCTTC. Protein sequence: CASSLSDRPYGYTF.

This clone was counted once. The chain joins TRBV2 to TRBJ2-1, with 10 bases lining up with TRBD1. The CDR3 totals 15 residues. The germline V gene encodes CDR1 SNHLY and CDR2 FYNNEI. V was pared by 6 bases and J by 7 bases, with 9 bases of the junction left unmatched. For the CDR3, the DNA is TGTGCCAGCAGAGAGGGGACAGGGGTTTGGAATGAGCAGTTCTTC. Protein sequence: CASREGTGVWNEQFF.

CDR3 DNA: TGTGCCAGCAGTGAATCGGGCGGGAGCAGGAATGAGCAGTTCTTC. Encoded protein: CASSESGGSRNEQFF. The chain has TRBV2 and TRBJ2-1; TRBD2 agrees at 7 bases. Germline V gene sequence: CDR1 SNHLY, CDR2 FYNNEI. The ends lost 2 bases at V and 7 bases at J; junction bases unmatched: 8. The CDR3 runs 15 residues. The complete variable domain, with remaining parts taken from reference TRBV2 and TRBJ2-1, reads EPEVTQTPSHQVTQMGQEVILRCVPISNHLYFYWYRQILGQKVEFLVSFYNNEISEKSEIFDDQFSVERPDGSNFTLKIRSTKLEDSAMYFCASSESGGSRNEQFFGPGTRLTVL.

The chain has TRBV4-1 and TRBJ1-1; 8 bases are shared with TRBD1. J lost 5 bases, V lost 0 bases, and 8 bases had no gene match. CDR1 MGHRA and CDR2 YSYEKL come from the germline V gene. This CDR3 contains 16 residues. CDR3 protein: CASSQERTGGKTEAFF. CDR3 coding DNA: TGCGCCAGCAGCCAAGAACGAACAGGGGGTAAGACTGAAGCTTTCTTT.